This T cell receptor beta chain is drawn from a study of CXCR3-negative and CXCR3-positive naive CD8 T cells. Study-level findings and limits: Compared with CXCR3-negative naive cells, CXCR3-positive naive cells showed more hydrophobic TRB CDR3s. Diversity proved comparably high across both naive subsets and much lower in memory CD8+ cells.

In preparing the TRB cDNA libraries, 5' RACE with UMI labels was used. TCRdb derives one entry per CDR3 protein from the 5' RACE reads, leaving out DNA. The table counts approximately 83,000 distinct CDR3 sequences; about 1.4% lies in the top ten. Details on this clonotype: Antigen unknown.

The CDR3 length is 14 residues. Germline V gene data show CDR1 as SEHNR and CDR2 as FQNEAQ (reference sequence). The chain couples TRBV7-9 to TRBJ2-5; the TCRdb D gene call, TRBD1, has no DNA to confirm it. Material for sequencing was naive CXCR3- CD8+ T cells from blood. As to subset: CD45RO-CCR7+CD27+CD95- naive CD8+ T cells lacking CXCR3 (TNR3-). This sequence was found in a human donor in good health. Some clones in this sample may be carry-over from other donors' samples. CDR3 sequence reads: CASSLPQGQETQYF.